This T cell receptor (beta chain) was captured by sequencing in a study of blood T cell repertoires in COVID-19 (dated by TCRdb to the early 2020s). About the investigation overall: Samples from collaborators originated in the United States, Italy and Spain and spanned both the acute and convalescent phases of COVID-19. The prospective study material was composed of cDNA or gDNA derived from T cells, B-cell-depleted T cells, or PBMCs. Deeply sampled blood TCRbeta repertoires from subjects exposed to, actively infected with, or recovered from COVID-19 were included in the dataset. The repertoires were released in a freely available public database intended as a resource for research on the immune response to SARS-CoV-2. The samples were drawn from two sources: the first 160 participants of the ongoing ImmuneRACE study, and 1,000 to 1,500 subjects contributed by 6 global collaborators. The sample metadata nearly always contained a de-identified subject ID, COVID-19 status, age in years and sex. HLA class I and class II types, where available, came from metadata supplied by the sample provider rather than from assay-based typing.

Summary of the overall study and its limitations: How much clinical and demographic metadata was included differed by source and by participant, and the metadata was provided uncurated.

TCRbeta CDR3 regions were amplified from genomic DNA by means of the immunoSEQ Assay, a bias-controlled multiplex PCR. From the authors' description of their analysis: The number of nucleated cells in each sample was estimated by amplification of reference gene primers within the assay. Sequence reads were collapsed and filtered to measure the absolute abundance of every unique TCRbeta CDR3 rearrangement. Productive Simpson clonality was computed per sample as the square root of Simpson's diversity index over productive rearrangements. Held by TCRdb, this immuneACCESS table contains in-frame sequences only and omits some clones. Under half of the omission traces to an unresolved V gene where checked; the cause of the rest is unknown. V, J and clone size are taken as reported in that table, and D and trimming were inferred from the DNA itself. The sample table holds over 50,000 clones, of which about 90% were seen once. The top ten clones comprise approximately 4.7% of the sample.

With regard to this clone: This receptor's antigen is unknown. Per-base qualities were not stored, and no clone one base away is much larger.

V and J are truncated by 2 bases and 0 bases respectively, leaving an intervening sequence of 8 bases. Its CDR3 holds 15 amino acids, cysteine through phenylalanine. The kept DNA is CDR3 alone, 45 bases in frame from the first base. The germline V gene (reference sequence) specifies SEHNR as CDR1 and FQNEAQ as CDR2. Whole blood was collected in K2EDTA tubes by collaborating institutions according to the institutions' own protocols. Collaborator samples were shipped for TCRbeta analysis as frozen whole blood, isolated PBMCs, or DNA extracted from either sample type. This receptor was obtained from a human donor in a cohort sampled during active COVID-19. The sample comprised peripheral blood. The rearrangement joined TRBV7-9 to TRBJ2-1; there is no confident call for the D gene. The CDR3 reads as follows: CASSLTESSYNEQFF. The DNA sequence is TGTGCCAGCAGCTTAACGGAGAGCTCCTACAATGAGCAGTTCTTC. When the CDR3 is completed using the reference TRBV7-9 and TRBJ2-1 genes on either side, the full variable domain is DTGVSQNPRHKITKRGQNVTFRCDPISEHNRLYWYRQTLGQGPEFLTYFQNEAQLEKSRLLSDRFSAERPKGSFSTLEIQRTEQGDSAMYLCASSLTESSYNEQFFGPGTRLTVL.